This note documents a single TCR beta chain sequence. The table lists this clone with a few counts. Its antigen specificity is not known. No quality values exist for individual bases; no much larger clone is one base distant. Inclusive of the bounding cysteine and phenylalanine, the CDR3 is 14 residues long. CDR3 DNA is the only sequence kept; it has 42 bases, read in frame from the first base. Between the V and J ends, shortened by 0 bases and 4 bases respectively, the junction contains 9 bases. Per the germline V gene (reference sequence), LNHNV is the CDR1 and YYDKDF is the CDR2. This entry belongs to a study of cytotoxic CD8 clonotypes in ibrutinib-treated CLL (dated by TCRdb to about 2021). Regarding the research as a whole: In this cohort, around 14 patients were treatment-naive and some 10 were relapsed/refractory, while under 18 had unmutated IGHV. Responses were partial in roughly 24 patients and complete in 2; after median 68 months follow-up, some 15 stayed in remission and 12 progressed. The response samples were drawn at a median of approximately 12 months into treatment, with a range of about 6 to 36 months. On average, each sample yielded about 260,000 productive templates and 80,000 to 95,000 productive rearrangements. Longitudinal samples were available for about 30% of the roughly 90 trial participants. Cryopreserved peripheral blood mononuclear cells were collected before treatment, at response, and at either disease progression or sustained remission. Patients were still on ibrutinib when every remission and progressive disease sample was collected.

Study-wide conclusions, independent of this receptor: At ibrutinib response clonality went up, during sustained remission it held steady, and at progression it dropped back toward baseline. Public clonotypes were found to be uncommon and were observed to contract or remain stable during treatment; the increase in clonality was shown to reflect expansion of private clonotypes at ibrutinib response. Baseline clonality was found to be higher than that of age-matched healthy donors and was strongly correlated with circulating CD8+ T-cell counts. Sampling times were not matched between patients in sustained remission and patients whose disease was progressing, and lymph node repertoires were not examined.

The time point label here, explained by the study, means: about twelve months on ibrutinib. For TCR beta library preparation, about 2 micrograms of genomic DNA were isolated from cryopreserved PBMCs. Longitudinal blood samples from CLL patients receiving ibrutinib monotherapy were subjected to high-throughput TCR beta sequencing. The patients took part in an open-label, single-center phase 2 trial of ibrutinib monotherapy. A MiSeq instrument was used for deep resolution sequencing, which targeted depths ranging from 1 in 1 million up to 1 in 200,000 T cells, with coverage averaging 10x for each clonotype. TCR beta libraries were generated with the immunoSEQ hsTCRB Kit. Per the original workflow: The data were analyzed with ImmunoSEQ Analyzer and ImmunoSEQ Data Assistant, and V, D and J gene assignments followed IMGT definitions. Clonality, which ranges from 0 to 1, was calculated as one minus the normalized Shannon entropy of productive rearrangement frequencies. Only overrepresented clonotypes making up at least 0.05% of the repertoire of each patient were included in the public clonotype analysis. About a dozen repertoires from age-matched healthy donors, obtained from immuneACCESS, served as clonality controls. TCRdb retrieved this table from immuneACCESS and kept in-frame rearrangements only. Not all clones are present; in checked studies, unresolved V genes account for under half, and no reason is known for the remainder. V, J and clone size are those of that table, while D and trimming were read from the DNA. Recorded for this sample are tens of thousands of clones; approximately 71% of them occurred a single time. Clones ranked in the top ten supply 43% of the sample.

The chain couples TRBV15 to TRBJ1-2; too little of a D gene remains to name it. This specimen consisted of PBMCs, obtained after 12 months of ibrutinib treatment. This receptor was taken from a human donor with chronic lymphocytic leukemia. CDR3 protein: CATSRDRVAYGYTF. The DNA sequence is given as TGTGCCACCAGCAGAGATAGGGTCGCCTATGGCTACACCTTC.